This is a list of T cell receptor beta chains from one sample in a study of shared clonotypes between healthy human individuals. Repertoires were generated with immunoSEQ multiplex PCR, while TCRdb's copy carries only in-frame clones and drops some. The sample lists roughly 2 million clones; 90% to 96% were seen once. The sample consisted of naive CD4+ T cells sorted from blood. The receptors here all came from a man in his late teens or twenties in good health. Both conserved end residues are part of each CDR3. Fields, in order: CDR3 protein, V gene, J gene.

CDR3 protein: CASSLAPGMRNQPQHF
V gene: TRBV5-8
J gene: TRBJ1-5

CDR3 protein: CASSLIASTGELFF
V gene: TRBV11-2
J gene: TRBJ2-2

CDR3 protein: CASSPSGGAYEQFF
V gene: TRBV7-3
J gene: TRBJ2-1

CDR3 protein: CACEPLGNTEAFF
V gene: TRBV30
J gene: TRBJ1-1

CDR3 protein: CASSWDYTPPDF
V gene: TRBV5-1
J gene: TRBJ2-5

CDR3 protein: CASSSGDRGHHTEAFF
V gene: TRBV28
J gene: TRBJ1-1

CDR3 protein: CAINADRVGGDTQYF
V gene: TRBV10-3
J gene: TRBJ2-3

CDR3 protein: CAWSETGLNYGYTF
V gene: TRBV30
J gene: TRBJ1-2

CDR3 protein: CASSLPGLYGYTF
V gene: TRBV19
J gene: TRBJ1-2

CDR3 protein: CASSFYGTSAETQYF
V gene: TRBV11-2
J gene: TRBJ2-5

CDR3 protein: CASSTDGRPISSGGAFF
V gene: TRBV19
J gene: TRBJ1-1

CDR3 protein: CASSLGPGGEKLFF
V gene: TRBV28
J gene: TRBJ1-4

CDR3 protein: CASSEGTALRETQYF
V gene: TRBV5-1
J gene: TRBJ2-5

CDR3 protein: CASSPARTGGTGELFF
V gene: TRBV18
J gene: TRBJ2-2

CDR3 protein: CASSLTGQGYTGELFF
V gene: TRBV2
J gene: TRBJ2-2

CDR3 protein: CASRTGADTQYF
V gene: TRBV2
J gene: TRBJ2-3

CDR3 protein: CASGKDFGRSMNTEAFF
V gene: TRBV5-1
J gene: TRBJ1-1

CDR3 protein: CASSLSRGMRETQYF
V gene: TRBV28
J gene: TRBJ2-5

CDR3 protein: CASSIAGQGTSGNTIYF
V gene: TRBV19
J gene: TRBJ1-3

CDR3 protein: CASSQDFQPGRTQYF
V gene: TRBV4-3
J gene: TRBJ2-5

CDR3 protein: CASSQGQGGETQYF
V gene: TRBV5-1
J gene: TRBJ2-5

CDR3 protein: CASSPGTGGTGELFF
V gene: TRBV18
J gene: TRBJ2-2

CDR3 protein: CASSVGGLINSPLHF
V gene: TRBV9
J gene: TRBJ1-6

CDR3 protein: CASRGQGSYEQYF
V gene: TRBV28
J gene: TRBJ2-7

CDR3 protein: CASSEFRAGGYEQYF
V gene: TRBV25-1
J gene: TRBJ2-7

CDR3 protein: CASSGAYQSNEKLFF
V gene: TRBV2
J gene: TRBJ1-4

CDR3 protein: CASSRRTSGKVGTGELFF
V gene: TRBV21-1
J gene: TRBJ2-2

CDR3 protein: CASSPTDRGTNIQYF
V gene: TRBV18
J gene: TRBJ2-4

CDR3 protein: CASSWDGLNYGYTF
V gene: TRBV5-6
J gene: TRBJ1-2

CDR3 protein: CASSQDWGGDTQYF
V gene: TRBV4-3
J gene: TRBJ2-3

CDR3 protein: CASSPGQGNSPLHF
V gene: TRBV19
J gene: TRBJ1-6

CDR3 protein: CASSPLTSGEQFF
V gene: TRBV18
J gene: TRBJ2-1

CDR3 protein: CAWSVRGGGGAYGYTF
V gene: TRBV30
J gene: TRBJ1-2

CDR3 protein: CASRVLRRQFCRDTEAFF
V gene: TRBV21-1
J gene: TRBJ1-1

CDR3 protein: CASSFPKKRGRFEKLFF
V gene: TRBV27
J gene: TRBJ1-4

CDR3 protein: CASSPGIAGVKTDTQYF
V gene: TRBV11-3
J gene: TRBJ2-3

CDR3 protein: CASSQDPVSGYGYTF
V gene: TRBV4-1
J gene: TRBJ1-2

CDR3 protein: CASSETIGLAGNYNEQFF
V gene: TRBV6-1
J gene: TRBJ2-1

CDR3 protein: CASSLVLSLPPSYEQYF
V gene: TRBV4-1
J gene: TRBJ2-7

CDR3 protein: CASSRGQGDNSPLHF
V gene: TRBV5-1
J gene: TRBJ1-6

CDR3 protein: CASSVEDRGNSPLHF
V gene: TRBV9
J gene: TRBJ1-6

CDR3 protein: CASRGQGFEAFF
V gene: TRBV14
J gene: TRBJ1-1

CDR3 protein: CASSTFVRTNTEAFF
V gene: TRBV19
J gene: TRBJ1-1

CDR3 protein: CASSLAGTGNYEQYF
V gene: TRBV7-2
J gene: TRBJ2-7

CDR3 protein: CASSYSGSGVQETQYF
V gene: TRBV6-5
J gene: TRBJ2-5

CDR3 protein: CASSPAFAGIYQPQHF
V gene: TRBV7-8
J gene: TRBJ1-5

CDR3 protein: CASSLVGYSNQPQHF
V gene: TRBV7-2
J gene: TRBJ1-5

CDR3 protein: CASSEWYSNQPQHF
V gene: TRBV25-1
J gene: TRBJ1-5

CDR3 protein: CASSLGGDGYSPLHF
V gene: TRBV11-2
J gene: TRBJ1-6

CDR3 protein: CATSRSPTGDGNTIYF
V gene: TRBV15
J gene: TRBJ1-3

CDR3 protein: CASSRGSGANVLTF
V gene: TRBV18
J gene: TRBJ2-6

CDR3 protein: CASSSRDLGYTF
V gene: TRBV7-8
J gene: TRBJ1-2

CDR3 protein: CASIDPNTGELFF
V gene: TRBV6-1
J gene: TRBJ2-2

CDR3 protein: CASSVTPGTGDGQYF
V gene: TRBV9
J gene: TRBJ2-7

CDR3 protein: CAWTRRGTGELFF
V gene: TRBV30
J gene: TRBJ2-2

CDR3 protein: CASSTGTSGGAVETQYF
V gene: TRBV5-1
J gene: TRBJ2-5

CDR3 protein: CASSQEPLSQPQHF
V gene: TRBV4-3
J gene: TRBJ1-5